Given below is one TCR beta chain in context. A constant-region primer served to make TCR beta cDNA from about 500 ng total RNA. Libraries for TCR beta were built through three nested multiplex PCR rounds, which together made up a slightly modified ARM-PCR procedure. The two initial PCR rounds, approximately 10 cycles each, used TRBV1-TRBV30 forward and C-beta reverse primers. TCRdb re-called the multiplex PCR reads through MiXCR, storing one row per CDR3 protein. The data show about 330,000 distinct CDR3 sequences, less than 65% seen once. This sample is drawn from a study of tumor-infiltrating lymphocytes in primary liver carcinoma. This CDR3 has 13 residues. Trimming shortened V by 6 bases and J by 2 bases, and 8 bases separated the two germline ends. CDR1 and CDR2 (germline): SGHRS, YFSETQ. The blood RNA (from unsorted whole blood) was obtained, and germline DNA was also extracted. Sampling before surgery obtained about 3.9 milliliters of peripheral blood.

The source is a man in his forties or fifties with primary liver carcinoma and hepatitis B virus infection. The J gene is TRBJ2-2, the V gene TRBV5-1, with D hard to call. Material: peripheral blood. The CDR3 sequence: CASISTNTGELFF. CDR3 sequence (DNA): TGCGCCAGCATCTCAACTAACACCGGGGAGCTGTTTTTT.